The next 32 T cell receptor beta chains were all read from a single sample in a study of response to subunit inactivated influenza vaccine. TCRdb re-called the RT-PCR reads with MiXCR, one entry per CDR3 protein. The repertoire consists of fewer than 550,000 distinct CDR3 sequences, with over 25% occurring once and the leading ten covering approximately 2%. Here the sequenced sample was CD4+ T cells sorted from PBMCs, taken 4 to 6 days after vaccination. Receptors originate from a man in his fifties who received an inactivated influenza vaccine.

The chain uses TRBV14 and TRBJ2-2; maybe TRBD2 (6 bases). V shed 5 bases and J shed 4 bases, with 17 bases lying between them. Germline V gives CDR1 SGHDN, CDR2 FVKESK. The CDR3 runs 16 residues. As DNA, the CDR3 is TGTGCCAGCAGCTTCAGCTGGAGGGCCGGCACCGGGGAGCTGTTTTTT. It translates to CASSFSWRAGTGELFF.

The table lists this clonotype with a few counts. The V gene is TRBV19, the J gene TRBJ2-2; 9 nucleotides align to TRBD2. This CDR3 region has 15 residues. The germline CDR1 and CDR2 sequences are LNHDA and SQIVND (reference sequence). V lost 4 bases to trimming and J lost 5 bases; unmatched junction nucleotides: 5. The CDR3 coding sequence is TGTGCCAGTAGTAAGGTAGCGGGAGATACCGGGGAGCTGTTTTTT. Amino acids: CASSKVAGDTGELFF.

A few counts support this clonotype. The CDR3 DNA sequence: TGTGCCAGCAGTATTTTACTTTCAGATACGCAGTATTTT. This codes for CASSILLSDTQYF. V gene TRBV12-3 or TRBV12-4 combines with J gene TRBJ2-3, with D hard to call. Trimming took off 5 bases at V and 4 bases at J, with 10 bases between the two ends. The CDR3 extends over 13 amino acids.

This clonotype was observed a handful of times. V is TRBV27 and J is TRBJ2-1; D is possibly TRBD1 (6 bases). Germline values: CDR1 MNHEY, CDR2 SMNVEV (reference sequence). The V end lost 5 bases, the J end lost 7 bases, and 18 bases lay between the germline ends. The CDR3 contains 15 residues. CDR3 region: CASSTRGYGGNEQFF. The CDR3 nucleotides are TGTGCCAGCAGTACCAGGGGTTACGGTGGTAATGAGCAGTTCTTC.

The gene calls are TRBV7-2 and TRBJ2-7; 11 bases fit TRBD2. This CDR3 has 15 amino acids. Germline loops: CDR1 SGHTA, CDR2 FQGNSA. J was trimmed by 4 bases and V by 1 base; bases with no gene match: 3. CDR3: CASSLGLAGFYEQYF. The CDR3 nucleotides are TGTGCCAGCAGCTTAGGACTAGCGGGATTTTACGAGCAGTACTTC.

This clonotype appeared a single time. CDR3 nucleotide sequence: TGTGCCAGCAGGGACGAACGGGGGCAGCCCCAGCATTTT. Translating gives CASRDERGQPQHF. The rearrangement uses TRBV2 and TRBJ1-5; weak D call: TRBD1 (5 bases). The CDR3 consists of 13 residues. Germline V CDR1 and CDR2: SNHLY, FYNNEI. The V end lost 6 bases, the J end lost 7 bases, and 13 bases lay between the germline ends. Looking up the rest from reference TRBV2 and TRBJ1-5 gives the full variable domain: EPEVTQTPSHQVTQMGQEVILRCVPISNHLYFYWYRQILGQKVEFLVSFYNNEISEKSEIFDDQFSVERPDGSNFTLKIRSTKLEDSAMYFCASRDERGQPQHFGDGTRLSIL.

This clonotype was seen a handful of times. At one end the junction does not follow the germline gene, possibly because of a read error. This chain links TRBV20-1 with TRBJ2-2; TRBD2 matches 7 bases. Germline values: CDR1 DFQATT, CDR2 SNEGSKA (reference sequence). The CDR3 has 17 residues. The CDR3 protein is CSARGAGTTKDTGELFF. CDR3 sequence (DNA): TGCAGTGCAAGAGGGGCAGGGACTACAAAAGACACCGGGGAGCTGTTTTTT.

The genes are TRBV20-1 and TRBJ1-5; maybe TRBD1 (6 bases). Trimming removed 2 bases from V and 3 bases from J, with 17 bases in between. CDR1 and CDR2 from the germline V gene are DFQATT and SNEGSKA (reference sequence). This CDR3 contains 16 residues. The CDR3 nucleotides read TGCAGTGCTAGATATCCCGGACAGCGCAACAATCAGCCCCAGCATTTT. Translating it yields CSARYPGQRNNQPQHF.

This clonotype was recorded a few times. The V and J genes are TRBV11-1 and TRBJ1-2, with TRBD1 matching 7 bases. Trimming at V came to 5 bases and at J to 2 bases, leaving 5 bases not matched to a gene. Looked up from germline, CDR1 is SGHAT and CDR2 is FQDESV (reference sequence). The CDR3 totals 14 residues. Here the CDR3 DNA reads TGTGCCAGCAGCCCCGGACAGGACAACTATGGCTACACCTTC. It translates to CASSPGQDNYGYTF.

The chain combines TRBV4-1 with TRBJ1-1, with TRBD1 matching 9 bases. The germline V gene encodes CDR1 MGHRA and CDR2 YSYEKL. The CDR3 spans 15 residues. The V segment lost 0 bases and the J segment 5 bases; nucleotides outside the gene matches: 4. The CDR3 region is CASSQEDRGNTEAFF. DNA for the CDR3: TGCGCCAGCAGCCAAGAAGACAGGGGGAATACTGAAGCTTTCTTT.

The CDR3: CASIPGNSYEQYF. CDR3 DNA sequence: TGTGCCAGCATCCCAGGAAACTCCTACGAGCAGTACTTC. The rearrangement links TRBV6-2 or TRBV6-3 to TRBJ2-7; D uncertain. Trimming took off 7 bases at V and 0 bases at J, with 10 bases between the two ends. The CDR3 consists of 13 residues. Germline V CDR1 and CDR2: MNHEY, SVGEGT.

The chain joins TRBV11-3 to TRBJ2-1, with TRBD2 identical over 7 bases. The CDR3 runs 16 residues. Germline V gene data show CDR1 as SGHNT and CDR2 as YENEEA. J lost 2 bases, V lost 1 base, and 5 bases had no gene match. This CDR3 is CASSLGSSGPYNEQFF. CDR3 coding DNA: TGTGCCAGCAGCTTAGGGAGTAGCGGGCCCTACAATGAGCAGTTCTTC. The full variable domain, its missing parts supplied by reference TRBV11-3 and TRBJ2-1, is EAGVVQSPRYKIIEKKQPVAFWCNPISGHNTLYWYLQNLGQGPELLIRYENEEAVDDSQLPKDRFSAERLKGVDSTLKIQPAELGDSAVYLCASSLGSSGPYNEQFFGPGTRLTVL.

This clonotype has just a few counts. J is TRBJ2-1 and V is TRBV7-2; D is tentatively TRBD1 or TRBD2 (5 bases each). CDR3 length: 16 residues. Trimming shortened V by 3 bases and J by 6 bases, and 18 bases separated the two germline ends. Germline CDR1 reads SGHTA; CDR2 reads FQGNSA. CDR3 sequence (DNA): TGTGCCAGCAGCTTTCCGGGGCAGCGGCTCTTCAATGAGCAGTTCTTC. Translation: CASSFPGQRLFNEQFF.

The gene calls are TRBV6-5 and TRBJ1-5, with TRBD1 matching over 7 bases. V shed 2 bases and J 4 bases; nucleotides not matched to a gene: 8. This CDR3 contains 16 residues. Germline V gene sequence: CDR1 MNHEY, CDR2 SVGAGI. The CDR3 bases are TGTGCCAGCAGTTACCCCATAGGGACAGCTAATCAGCCCCAGCATTTT. Amino acid sequence: CASSYPIGTANQPQHF.

Only a few counts were recorded for this clonotype. J is TRBJ2-7 and V is TRBV20-1, with 11 nucleotides matching TRBD1. CDR1 DFQATT and CDR2 SNEGSKA come from the germline V gene (reference sequence). V lost 7 bases, J lost 6 bases, and 11 bases stayed unmatched. This CDR3 spans 14 amino acids. DNA of the CDR3: TGCAGTGTTTTCACCGGACAGGGGGCCGGCGAGCAGTACTTC. It yields the protein CSVFTGQGAGEQYF.

This clonotype was seen more than once but under ten times. The chain is built from TRBV20-1 and TRBJ2-3; TRBD2 agrees at 9 bases. This CDR3 has 15 amino acids. CDR1 and CDR2 from the germline V gene are DFQATT and SNEGSKA (reference sequence). Trimming removed 1 base from V and 4 bases from J; junction bases left unmatched: 6. The CDR3 is CSARGVAGAPDTQYF. The DNA of the CDR3 is TGCAGTGCTAGAGGGGTAGCGGGAGCCCCAGATACGCAGTATTTT.

The V and J genes are TRBV7-2 and TRBJ2-1; 8 bases line up with TRBD2. Germline CDR1 is SGHTA and CDR2 is FQGNSA. The CDR3 extends over 17 amino acids. The junction had 16 bases not matched to a gene; V was cut back by 5 bases and J by 7 bases. The CDR3 DNA is TGTGCCAGCAGCCTAACCCCGGGGGGGGGAGCACAGAATGAGCAGTTCTTC. Translation gives CASSLTPGGGAQNEQFF.

The genes are TRBV25-1 and TRBJ2-7, with D unclear. The CDR3 is 14 amino acids. Germline CDR1 and CDR2: MGHDK and SYGVNS. V lost 4 bases and J 2 bases, leaving 12 bases between the germline ends. In nucleotides, the CDR3 is TGTGCCAGCAGTGGACTCGTGTATCCCTACGAGCAGTACTTC. Amino acid sequence: CASSGLVYPYEQYF.

The chain joins TRBV20-1 to TRBJ2-1, with unresolved D. Germline loops: CDR1 DFQATT, CDR2 SNEGSKA (reference sequence). V was cut by 0 bases and J by 1 base, with 10 bases left in between. There are 15 residues in the CDR3. The CDR3 region is CSARDYEQSYNEQFF. CDR3 coding DNA: TGCAGTGCTAGAGATTATGAGCAATCCTACAATGAGCAGTTCTTC.

This clonotype appeared once. J is TRBJ1-2 and V is TRBV12-3 or TRBV12-4; 7 bases fit TRBD1. There are 14 residues in the CDR3. Trimming at V came to 5 bases and at J to 4 bases, leaving 7 bases not matched to a gene. Here the CDR3 reads CASSDRQGPYGYTF. The CDR3 bases are TGTGCCAGCAGTGATCGACAGGGCCCCTATGGCTACACCTTC.

This clonotype was counted only a few times. The rearrangement joins TRBV29-1 to TRBJ2-5, with TRBD2 as a possible D gene (6 bases). This CDR3 has 13 amino acids. Germline lookup yields CDR1 SQVTM and CDR2 ANQGSEA. V shed 6 bases and J shed 1 base, with 12 bases lying between them. CDR3 nucleotide sequence: TGCAGCGTATCCCCGGGGGTCCAAGAGACCCAGTACTTC. Translation gives CSVSPGVQETQYF.

This chain joins TRBV12-3 or TRBV12-4 and TRBJ2-3; 7 positions agree with TRBD2. Germline trimming cut 1 base from V and 4 bases from J; bases unmatched to any gene: 2. The CDR3 is 14 amino acids. The CDR3 bases are TGTGCCAGCAGTTTAGACGGGGGGTCAGATACGCAGTATTTT. Its translation: CASSLDGGSDTQYF.

In its sample, this clonotype was seen a few times. This chain connects TRBV4-3 to TRBJ2-7; no clear D. Deletions cut 0 bases from V and 3 bases from J, with 6 bases between. CDR3 length: 13 amino acids. CDR1 and CDR2 from the germline V gene are LGHNA and YSLEER. The CDR3 reads CASSQDIIYEQYF. In DNA form, the CDR3 reads TGCGCCAGCAGCCAAGACATTATCTACGAGCAGTACTTC.

This clonotype came up a few times. The chain links TRBV20-1 to TRBJ2-3; 9 bases fit TRBD2. Trimming at V came to 3 bases and at J to 3 bases, leaving 1 base not matched to a gene. The CDR3 spans 13 residues. The germline CDR1 and CDR2 sequences are DFQATT and SNEGSKA (reference sequence). This CDR3 is CSASLAGTDTQYF. The CDR3 region has the DNA TGCAGTGCTAGCCTAGCGGGGACAGATACGCAGTATTTT.

DNA of the CDR3: TGTGCCAGCAGCGCACCAGGGGAGGCCTACAATGAGCAGTTCTTC. Encoded protein: CASSAPGEAYNEQFF. The chain joins TRBV28 to TRBJ2-1, with D perhaps TRBD1 or TRBD2 (6 bases each). Germline V lookup: CDR1 MDHEN, CDR2 SYDVKM. Between the trimmed V and J ends, which lost 6 bases and 2 bases, there was a span of 14 bases. CDR3 length: 15 amino acids.

The table lists this clonotype with a few counts. The chain uses TRBV5-1 and TRBJ2-2; 9 bases map to TRBD1. Germline values: CDR1 SGHRS, CDR2 YFSETQ. The length of the CDR3 is 16 residues. Trimming at V came to 4 bases and at J to 1 base, leaving 5 bases not matched to a gene. The CDR3: CASSLRDRVNTGELFF. The DNA for the CDR3 is TGCGCCAGCAGCCTGCGGGACAGGGTGAACACCGGGGAGCTGTTTTTT.

This clonotype showed up just a few times. J is TRBJ2-7 and V is TRBV5-5; 8 bases match TRBD1. With 4 bases clipped from V and 2 bases from J, the junction kept 5 bases outside the gene matches. This CDR3 has 14 amino acids. The germline CDR1 and CDR2 sequences are SGHKS and YYEKEE (reference sequence). The CDR3: CASSPRTGPYEQYF. As DNA, the CDR3 is TGTGCCAGCAGCCCGAGGACAGGGCCCTACGAGCAGTACTTC.

The rearrangement joins TRBV7-6 to TRBJ2-5; D perhaps matches TRBD2 (5 bases). The length of the CDR3 is 18 residues. The V end was cut by 6 bases, the J end by 0 bases, with 23 bases between. The germline V gene has CDR1 SGHVS and CDR2 FNYEAQ. DNA for the CDR3: TGTGCCAGCAGTCCATCTCTTCGGGGAGCCAAAAACCAAGAGACCCAGTACTTC. Encoded protein: CASSPSLRGAKNQETQYF.

The chain joins TRBV30 to TRBJ2-6; D ambiguous. Trimming took off 4 bases at V and 4 bases at J, with 5 bases between the two ends. Looked up from germline, CDR1 is GTSNPN and CDR2 is SVGIG (reference sequence). The CDR3 covers 12 residues. The CDR3 here is CAWTDGANVLTF. The CDR3 bases are TGTGCCTGGACGGACGGGGCCAACGTCCTGACTTTC.

This clonotype was detected ten times or more. CDR3 sequence (DNA): TGTGCCAGCAGCTATACAGGGGGCGCCGGGTCTGAAGCTTTCTTT. Amino acids: CASSYTGGAGSEAFF. V is TRBV7-2 and J is TRBJ1-1; 9 positions match TRBD1. The germline gives CDR1 SGHTA, CDR2 FQGNSA. J lost 6 bases, V lost 4 bases, and 9 bases had no gene match. The CDR3 runs to 15 residues.

The chain uses TRBV10-3 and TRBJ1-5; possibly TRBD1 for D (6 bases). Between the trimmed V and J ends, which lost 3 bases and 2 bases, there was a span of 17 bases. The CDR3 spans 17 residues. In germline, CDR1 is ENHRY, CDR2 SYGVKD. The CDR3 sequence: CAISDVTGPLGNQPQHF. The CDR3 DNA reads TGTGCCATCAGTGATGTGACAGGCCCCCTCGGCAATCAGCCCCAGCATTTT.

The chain uses TRBV12-3 or TRBV12-4 and TRBJ2-3, with D tentatively TRBD2 (5 bases). CDR3 length: 15 amino acids. V dropped 3 bases and J dropped 1 base, with 11 bases sitting between them. The CDR3 reads CASSFGVGGTDTQYF. The CDR3 DNA sequence: TGTGCCAGCAGTTTCGGGGTGGGAGGCACAGATACGCAGTATTTT.